Included here is one TCR beta chain sequence, with context. The antigen remains unidentified. The entry originates in a study of cytomegalovirus exposure and HLA in healthy donors. Overall study: Some 200 million T cells yielded more than 90 million unique TCR beta sequences in earlier analysis.

Study-wide results and caveats: It was around 160 TCR beta chains that were listed as cytomegalovirus-associated. Later on, a genetic analysis was performed. It linked a missense variant in DCLRE1C with V- and J-gene trimming of TCR beta. Most TCR sequences were seen very rarely across donors, but some public TCRs occurred in many.

The CDR3 totals 14 residues. The V and J ends lost 1 base and 2 bases, in that order; junction bases with no gene match: 1. Germline V gives CDR1 MNHEY, CDR2 SVGAGI. PCR involved 60 Vbeta and 13 Jbeta primers. The repertoire was sequenced with immunoSEQ multiplex PCR; TCRdb's copy has only in-frame clones and lacks some. The sample carries 100,000 to 150,000 clones, 70% to 90% recorded once. The specimen sequenced was PBMCs. The genes are TRBV6-5 and TRBJ1-2, with 7 bases matching TRBD1. This clonotype was obtained from a young man in good health and CMV-seropositive. CDR3 bases: TGTGCCAGCAGTTACTGGGACAGCAACTATGGCTACACCTTC. Protein product: CASSYWDSNYGYTF.